This TCR beta chain was obtained from a study of CXCR3-negative and CXCR3-positive naive CD8 T cells. In the study overall: Sequencing brought in approximately 140 million TRB reads altogether, and each library got about 1.5 +/- 0.3 million.

Preparation of TRB cDNA libraries relied on 5' RACE carrying UMI labels. No DNA is given; TCRdb re-called the 5' RACE reads and lists each CDR3 protein once. The repertoire table contains some 130,000 distinct CDR3 sequences. This CDR3 spans 13 amino acids. Looked up from germline, CDR1 is SGHTA and CDR2 is FQGNSA. Sequenced material: naive CXCR3- CD8+ T cells from blood. Subset noted: CD45RO-CCR7+CD27+CD95- naive CD8+ T cells lacking CXCR3 (TNR3-). This TCR was recovered from a human donor in good health. Some clones in this sample may be carry-over from other donors' samples. The chain combines TRBV7-2 with TRBJ1-5; TCRdb reports TRBD1, a call that lacks DNA to check it against. CDR3 amino acids: CASSLYPGQPQHF.